Below, 31 T cell receptor beta chains from the same sample are listed, as sequenced in a study of T-cell reconstitution after alpha-beta-depleted transplantation in children. Construction of the TCRbeta library involved unique molecular identifiers. Via MiXCR, TCRdb re-called the PCR reads, giving one row per CDR3 protein. The sample holds hundreds of thousands of distinct CDR3 sequences, about a tenth seen once. The sample consisted of PBMCs, taken before TCRalphabeta/CD19-depleted stem cell transplant. The receptor set was obtained from a child younger than two with acute myeloid leukemia, due to receive a stem cell transplant.

This clonotype was seen repeatedly, ten times or more. The gene calls are TRBV20-1 and TRBJ2-1; D is possibly TRBD2 (6 bases). Trimming left V 5 bases short and J 1 base short, with 18 bases between. The CDR3 spans 16 residues. CDR1 and CDR2 (germline): DFQATT, SNEGSKA (reference sequence). The CDR3, as DNA: TGCAGTGCTCCCAATGGCGGGGCCCTATCCTACAATGAGCAGTTCTTC. It is translated as CSAPNGGALSYNEQFF.

This clonotype was detected many times. The CDR3 DNA reads as TGCAGCGTTGTTCCCAGGTTCACCGGGGAGCTGTTTTTT. Its protein product is CSVVPRFTGELFF. The V and J genes are TRBV29-1 and TRBJ2-2; D unclear. The V gene lost 4 bases and the J gene lost 4 bases, with 10 bases spanning the gap. This CDR3 is built from 13 residues. From germline, CDR1 is SQVTM and CDR2 ANQGSEA.

This clonotype came up many times. This chain links TRBV4-3 with TRBJ2-5; 10 bases are a match to TRBD2. After removal of 3 bases from V and 1 base from J, the junction contained 2 bases not matched to a gene. The CDR3 is 15 residues long. Per the germline V gene, CDR1 is LGHNA and CDR2 is YSLEER. This CDR3 reads CASSQSGRAQETQYF. In DNA, the CDR3 is TGCGCCAGCAGCCAGAGCGGGAGGGCCCAAGAGACCCAGTACTTC.

The table lists this clonotype with many counts. The chain combines TRBV5-6 with TRBJ1-5; 10 bases agree with TRBD1. In germline, CDR1 is SGHDT, CDR2 YYEEEE. After removal of 0 bases from V and 6 bases from J, the junction contained 0 bases not matched to a gene. The CDR3 runs 14 residues. Written as DNA, the CDR3 is TGTGCCAGCAGCTTGGGGGACAGGGGTCAGCCCCAGCATTTT. The encoded protein is CASSLGDRGQPQHF.

This clonotype was observed many times. The gene calls are TRBV18 and TRBJ2-7; D unresolved. The V and J ends lost 2 bases and 1 base respectively, with 6 bases between them. This CDR3 has 13 residues. Germline V gene sequence: CDR1 KGHSH, CDR2 LQKENI. This CDR3 is CASSPYKSYEQYF. CDR3 nucleotides: TGTGCCAGCTCACCATACAAATCCTACGAGCAGTACTTC.

This clonotype was counted at least ten times. The rearrangement uses TRBV12-3 or TRBV12-4 and TRBJ1-2; weak D call: TRBD1 (5 bases). V lost 6 bases and J lost 5, with 28 bases in between. The length of the CDR3 is 18 residues. The DNA for the CDR3 is TGTGCCAGCAGGCGAAGGAAACCCCAACCTCCTGGGGGTTATGGCTACACCTTC. Amino acids: CASRRRKPQPPGGYGYTF.

This clonotype was seen ten or more times. The chain is built from TRBV20-1 and TRBJ1-1; no definite D call. Looked up from germline, CDR1 is DFQATT and CDR2 is SNEGSKA (reference sequence). V gave up 1 base and J gave up 0 bases, with 6 bases separating them. The CDR3 runs to 13 residues. CDR3 nucleotide sequence: TGCAGTGCTAGAGCGCAGCTGAACACTGAAGCTTTCTTT. Its protein is CSARAQLNTEAFF.

The V and J genes are TRBV5-1 and TRBJ1-1, with no clear D. Trimming took 0 bases from V and 4 from J, leaving 13 bases between them. CDR1 and CDR2 (germline): SGHRS, YFSETQ. The CDR3 runs 15 residues. The CDR3 reads CASSLAGVIGTEAFF. The CDR3 DNA sequence: TGCGCCAGCAGCTTGGCCGGGGTGATAGGCACTGAAGCTTTCTTT.

About this clonotype: A clone one base away is much larger, so this may be a read error. This chain links TRBV18 with TRBJ1-2; 12 bases align to TRBD1. The CDR3 covers 15 residues. Germline CDR1 KGHSH, CDR2 LQKENI. The CDR3 protein is CASSPQGQGANGDTF. As DNA, the CDR3 is TGTGCCAGCTCACCACAGGGACAGGGGGCGAATGGCGACACCTTC.

This chain connects TRBV11-2 to TRBJ2-1; D is unresolved. The germline V and J ends were trimmed by 1 base and 0 bases, with 16 bases remaining between them. The CDR3 is 18 residues long. The germline V gene has CDR1 SGHAT and CDR2 FQNNGV. CDR3 protein: CASSLGVATPRSYNEQFF. Here the CDR3 DNA reads TGTGCCAGCAGCTTAGGCGTGGCCACCCCCCGCTCCTACAATGAGCAGTTCTTC. Based on the CDR3 plus reference TRBV11-2 and TRBJ2-1, the full variable domain is EAGVAQSPRYKIIEKRQSVAFWCNPISGHATLYWYQQILGQGPKLLIQFQNNGVVDDSQLPKDRFSAERLKGVDSTLKIQPAKLEDSAVYLCASSLGVATPRSYNEQFFGPGTRLTVL.

This clonotype was found many times. This rearrangement joins TRBV4-3 to TRBJ2-3; 12 nucleotides align to TRBD2. V lost 5 bases to trimming and J lost 4 bases; unmatched junction nucleotides: 4. The germline gives CDR1 LGHNA, CDR2 YSLEER. The CDR3 spans 15 residues. In DNA form, the CDR3 reads TGCGCCAGCAGCGCCCTAGCGGGGGGGCCAGATACGCAGTATTTT. It yields the protein CASSALAGGPDTQYF.

This clonotype was recorded at least ten times. This chain joins TRBV19 and TRBJ2-1; D not resolved. CDR1 and CDR2 (germline): LNHDA, SQIVND (reference sequence). With 1 base removed from V and 0 bases from J, the gap between germline ends came to 7 bases. The CDR3 loop spans 15 amino acids. The CDR3, as DNA: TGTGCCAGTAGTATAGTACTCAGCTCCTACAATGAGCAGTTCTTC. Translating gives CASSIVLSSYNEQFF.

Note on this clonotype: A much larger clonotype is one base distant, so this may be a read error. The chain uses TRBV24-1 and TRBJ2-1, with D uncertain. The V gene's germline CDR1 is KGHDR and CDR2 SFDVKD. The CDR3 runs 13 residues. The chain's CDR3 is CASSSVYLNEQFF. The CDR3 DNA reads as TGTGCCTCCAGTTCAGTCTACTTGAATGAGCAGTTCTTC.

This clonotype was detected many times. V is TRBV18 and J is TRBJ2-1; D call uncertain. Trimming shortened V by 3 bases and J by 8 bases, and 14 bases separated the two germline ends. Germline V gene lookup returns CDR1 KGHSH and CDR2 LQKENI. The CDR3 length is 14 residues. CDR3 amino acids: CASSPGDGWDEQFF. CDR3 sequence (DNA): TGTGCCAGCTCACCCGGAGACGGATGGGATGAGCAGTTCTTC.

There are many counts of this clonotype. Since a much larger clone is just one base distant, this may be a read error. The V call is TRBV6-2 or TRBV6-3, the J call TRBJ1-5, with 9 bases fitting TRBD1. CDR1 is MNHEY and CDR2 is SVGEGT in the germline V gene. CDR3 size: 14 residues. The ends lost 4 bases at V and 2 bases at J; junction bases unmatched: 0. The CDR3 here is CASSWTGGNQPQHF. CDR3 nucleotide sequence: TGTGCCAGCAGTTGGACAGGGGGCAATCAGCCCCAGCATTTT.

This clonotype was counted ten times or more. This chain joins TRBV12-3 or TRBV12-4 and TRBJ2-3; TRBD1 is a possible D gene (6 bases). The length of the CDR3 is 14 residues. V shed 6 bases and J shed 0 bases, with 10 bases lying between them. CDR3 protein: CASSSGASTDTQYF. DNA of the CDR3: TGTGCCAGCAGCTCAGGGGCTAGCACAGATACGCAGTATTTT.

This clonotype occurred many times. This rearrangement joins TRBV15 to TRBJ2-7; D remains unclear. Germline CDR1 LNHNV, CDR2 YYDKDF (reference sequence). The V end lost 1 base, the J end lost 5 bases, and 6 bases lay between the germline ends. The CDR3 is 12 amino acids. CDR3 coding DNA: TGTGCCACCAGCAGAGCTCAGGACGAGCAGTACTTC. Its translation is CATSRAQDEQYF. The full variable domain, its missing parts supplied by reference TRBV15 and TRBJ2-7, is DAMVIQNPRYQVTQFGKPVTLSCSQTLNHNVMYWYQQKSSQAPKLLFHYYDKDFNNEADTPDNFQSRRPNTSFCFLDIRSPGLGDTAMYLCATSRAQDEQYFGPGTRLTVT.

The table lists this clonotype with many counts. The chain joins TRBV9 to TRBJ2-1; perhaps TRBD2 as D (6 bases). CDR1 and CDR2 from the germline V gene are SGDLS and YYNGEE. The CDR3 contains 16 residues. V was cut by 1 base and J by 10 bases, with 21 bases left in between. CDR3 amino acids: CASSVLGFGGTREQFF. The CDR3 DNA sequence: TGTGCCAGCAGCGTATTGGGGTTCGGGGGTACGCGGGAGCAGTTCTTC.

This clonotype was seen repeatedly, ten times or more. The chain employs TRBV3-1 and TRBJ2-1, with TRBD2 matching over 13 bases. CDR1 and CDR2 (germline): LGHDT, YNNKEL (reference sequence). The CDR3 runs 15 residues. The J segment lost 9 bases and the V segment lost 4 bases, leaving 6 bases of the junction unmatched. CDR3 sequence (DNA): TGTGCCAGCAGCCTCGGGACTAGCGGGGTGACTGAGCAGTTCTTC. It translates to CASSLGTSGVTEQFF.

This clonotype was recorded many times. The chain employs TRBV28 and TRBJ1-2, with 7 bases matching TRBD1. The CDR3 is 14 amino acids. Unmatched junction bases numbered 4, after V lost 4 bases and J lost 2 bases. Looked up from germline, CDR1 is MDHEN and CDR2 is SYDVKM. CDR3 sequence: CASSSLTGNYGYTF. DNA of the CDR3: TGTGCCAGCAGTTCGTTGACAGGGAACTATGGCTACACCTTC.

This clonotype was counted at least ten times. The chain combines TRBV20-1 with TRBJ2-5; D not certain. The ends were cut back, 5 bases at V and 3 bases at J, with 7 bases in the middle. The CDR3 is 11 amino acids. Per germline, CDR1 DFQATT and CDR2 SNEGSKA (reference sequence). CDR3 sequence reads: CSAFHKETQYF. DNA of the CDR3: TGCAGTGCTTTTCACAAAGAGACCCAGTACTTC.

In its sample, this clonotype was seen many times. The chain has TRBV20-1 and TRBJ2-7; TRBD1 agrees at 12 bases. V gave up 1 base and J gave up 3 bases; unmatched junction bases: 7. The CDR3 consists of 16 residues. Germline-derived CDR1 and CDR2 are DFQATT and SNEGSKA (reference sequence). CDR3 loop: CSARGGTGGAFYEQYF. The CDR3 coding sequence is TGCAGTGCTAGAGGCGGGACAGGGGGCGCCTTCTACGAGCAGTACTTC.

This clonotype was recorded many times. The V call is TRBV20-1, the J call TRBJ2-1; D is perhaps TRBD2 (5 bases). Germline V gene data show CDR1 as DFQATT and CDR2 as SNEGSKA (reference sequence). V shed 6 bases and J shed 9 bases, with 12 bases lying between them. This CDR3 region has 11 residues. CDR3 DNA sequence: TGCAGTGCCTTTAGCGTGAGTGAGCAGTTCTTC. Translating gives CSAFSVSEQFF.

This clonotype was recorded many times. At one of its ends the junction is not consistent with the germline gene, which may arise from a read error. The DNA of the CDR3 is TGCGCCAGCAGCCAACCAGGATCCATAGAAAAAAAGAGGTTC. This codes for CASSQPGSIEKKRF. The chain is built from TRBV4-1 and TRBJ2-1; D remains unclear. CDR1 and CDR2 from the germline V gene are MGHRA and YSYEKL. The CDR3 runs 14 residues.

This clonotype was detected ten times or more. The chain recombines TRBV5-1 with TRBJ1-4; D is unresolved. This CDR3 is built from 16 residues. Germline lookup yields CDR1 SGHRS and CDR2 YFSETQ. V was trimmed by 4 bases and J by 6 bases, leaving 19 bases between them. As DNA, the CDR3 is TGCGCCAGCAGCCCCTCGTCGCAGCCTTTTCATGAAAAACTGTTTTTT. This sequence encodes CASSPSSQPFHEKLFF.

There are many counts of this clonotype. CDR3 amino acids: CSVEDPGMNTEAFF. As DNA, the CDR3 is TGCAGCGTTGAAGATCCAGGCATGAACACTGAAGCTTTCTTT. This sequence joins TRBV29-1 and TRBJ1-1, with D uncertain. The V end was cut by 0 bases, the J end by 0 bases, with 8 bases between. CDR3 length equals 14 residues. Germline V gives CDR1 SQVTM, CDR2 ANQGSEA.

This clonotype appeared many times. The chain uses TRBV7-2 and TRBJ1-2; D remains unclear. The length of the CDR3 is 12 residues. Germline V gives CDR1 SGHTA, CDR2 FQGNSA. V was clipped by 6 bases and J by 4 bases, with 9 bases between them. CDR3 region: CASSKRGYGYTF. CDR3 sequence (DNA): TGTGCCAGCAGTAAACGGGGCTATGGCTACACCTTC.

This clonotype was recorded a few times. One end of the junction varies from germline; a read error may be responsible. In nucleotides, the CDR3 is TGTGCCAGCAGCTCTACCGGGACTAAATTTTCAGATGCGCAGTATTTT. Translated, it gives CASSSTGTKFSDAQYF. The chain employs TRBV7-1 and TRBJ2-3, with 7 bases matching TRBD2. TRBV7-1 is labeled an ORF, and its function is uncertain. The CDR3 has 16 amino acids.

Details on this clonotype: A much larger clone differs by one base, so this may be a read error. The CDR3 region is CASSLMGGQHF. Here the CDR3 DNA reads TGTGCCAGCAGCTTGATGGGGGGGCAGCACTTC. The chain has TRBV11-2 and TRBJ2-7; D is perhaps TRBD2 (7 bases). CDR3 size: 11 residues. Germline lookup yields CDR1 SGHAT and CDR2 FQNNGV.

At least ten counts were recorded for this clonotype. The rearrangement links TRBV5-1 to TRBJ1-3; 9 bases agree with TRBD1. Germline trimming cut 1 base from V and 0 bases from J; bases unmatched to any gene: 20. Per germline, CDR1 SGHRS and CDR2 YFSETQ. The CDR3 is made up of 22 amino acids. CDR3 nucleotide sequence: TGCGCCAGCAGCTTGCTGGGGACAGGGCCGACTCTCCAACAACGCTCTGGAAACACCATATATTTT. Amino acid sequence: CASSLLGTGPTLQQRSGNTIYF. Together with reference TRBV5-1 and TRBJ1-3, the CDR3 gives the full variable domain: KAGVTQTPRYLIKTRGQQVTLSCSPISGHRSVSWYQQTPGQGLQFLFEYFSETQRNKGNFPGRFSGRQFSNSRSEMNVSTLELGDSALYLCASSLLGTGPTLQQRSGNTIYFGEGSWLTVV.

This clonotype was seen at least ten times. The chain is built from TRBV6-2 or TRBV6-3 and TRBJ2-3; D unresolved. The germline gives CDR1 MNHEY, CDR2 SVGEGT. Trimming took off 4 bases at V and 4 bases at J, with 12 bases between the two ends. This CDR3 is built from 14 residues. CDR3 bases: TGTGCCAGCAGTTTCAGTCCGCCCCCAGATACGCAGTATTTT. Translated: CASSFSPPPDTQYF.